Here is one TCR beta chain with its context. This sample stems from a study of blood T cell repertoires in COVID-19. Original methodology: Reference gene primer amplification gave nucleated cell count estimates. Some clones are missing from TCRdb's copy, which holds only in-frame ones; the method was immunoSEQ multiplex PCR. V and J calls and clone size are as listed in that table; D and trimming were resolved from the DNA. The repertoire has hundreds of thousands of clones, under 90% of them found once; the top ten carry less than 20%. The material sequenced was peripheral blood. This clonotype was sampled from an elderly woman with active or convalescent COVID-19.

The DNA for the CDR3 is TGTGCCAGCAGCGCAACTAGGGACACTGAGCAGTTCTTC. The encoded protein is CASSATRDTEQFF. The chain couples TRBV7-2 to TRBJ2-1; possible D gene TRBD1, 6 bases. In germline, CDR1 is SGHTA, CDR2 FQGNSA. CDR3 length equals 13 residues. The V end was cut by 5 bases, the J end by 9 bases, with 14 bases between.